This T cell receptor (beta chain) was recorded in a study of T cells after yellow fever vaccination. Study overall: With SMART-Seq v4 Ultra Low Input, the fractions containing low cell numbers were prepared.

Template switching by 5'RACE produced TCR cDNA, adding a universal primer site and UMIs. A single record per CDR3 protein comes from TCRdb applying MiXCR to the 5' RACE reads. This table holds about 25,000 distinct CDR3 sequences, roughly 3.4% found once. Germline CDR1 is SEHNR and CDR2 is FQNEAQ (reference sequence). The CDR3 consists of 12 residues. Trimming pared 2 bases from V and 2 bases from J, leaving 3 bases between. General observations from the study: Although the secondary response was weaker, it peaked faster, at day 5 versus 15. Repertoires sorted by FACS could include abundant clonotypes that are contaminants from the bulk population.

In its sample, this clonotype was seen many times. The chain couples TRBV7-9 to TRBJ2-5; D uncertain. The material sequenced was PBMCs, either bulk or a sorted T-cell subset (CD4+, CD8+, memory, or dextramer-sorted; not recorded which), taken roughly 45 days after the first yellow fever vaccination. This TCR was sampled from a man between 18 and 29 years old who received the YFV17D yellow fever vaccine. CDR3 protein: CASSLTQETQYF. CDR3 in DNA: TGTGCCAGCAGCTTAACTCAAGAGACCCAGTACTTC.